This passage covers 21 T cell receptor beta chains from one sample sequenced in a study of cytomegalovirus exposure and HLA in healthy donors. Amplification used 60 Vbeta primers and 13 Jbeta primers. Measured with immunoSEQ multiplex PCR; TCRdb has only the in-frame clones, and not every one. The sample yields around 190,000 clones, 65% to 80% seen once. The specimen sequenced was PBMCs. Receptors originate from a woman in her thirties or forties in good health and CMV-seronegative.

The J gene is TRBJ2-7, the V gene TRBV11-2; TRBD2 matches at 10 bases. The V segment lost 4 bases and the J segment 3 bases; nucleotides outside the gene matches: 3. This CDR3 is built from 14 residues. From germline, CDR1 is SGHAT and CDR2 FQNNGV. The CDR3 reads CASSSWTSGYEQYF. The CDR3 DNA follows: TGTGCCAGCAGCTCATGGACTAGCGGCTACGAGCAGTACTTC.

As concerns this clone: Distinct nucleotide sequences in the sample also encode this CDR3. This sequence joins TRBV13 and TRBJ1-1, with D maybe TRBD1 (5 bases). The CDR3 has 16 amino acids. CDR1 is PRHDT, CDR2 FYEKMQ, per germline (reference sequence). Trimming shortened V by 0 bases and J by 6 bases, and 17 bases separated the two germline ends. Here the CDR3 reads CASSLGPDSGGAEAFF. The CDR3 coding sequence is TGTGCCAGCAGCTTAGGGCCGGATTCTGGGGGGGCTGAAGCTTTCTTT.

The chain has TRBV11-2 and TRBJ2-7, with 8 positions matching TRBD2. This CDR3 comprises 15 residues. The V gene end was trimmed by 5 bases and the J gene end by 0 bases; junction bases not matched to a gene: 6. Germline-derived CDR1 and CDR2 are SGHAT and FQNNGV. The CDR3 DNA is TGTGCCAGCAGCCGTAGCGGGAAGAGCTCCTACGAGCAGTACGTC. It specifies CASSRSGKSSYEQYV.

As regards this clone: At one end, the junction sequence differs from germline, possibly due to a read error. CDR3 residues: CAGSHRTAKETQYF. The DNA for the CDR3 is TGCGCCGGCAGCCACCGGACAGCAAAAGAGACCCAGTACTTC. The rearrangement uses TRBV4-1 and TRBJ2-5; TRBD1 is a possible D gene (6 bases). Germline CDR1 MGHRA, CDR2 YSYEKL. The CDR3 sequence is 14 residues long.

As regards this clone: The same CDR3 is also encoded by other DNA sequences in this sample. V gene TRBV5-1 combines with J gene TRBJ2-2; 10 bases fit TRBD2. CDR1 is SGHRS and CDR2 is YFSETQ in the germline V gene. This CDR3 region has 15 residues. The V gene end was trimmed by 6 bases and the J gene end by 3 bases; junction bases not matched to a gene: 5. The CDR3 sequence is CASTPSGSDTGELFF. In DNA, the CDR3 is TGCGCCAGCACCCCTAGCGGGAGTGACACCGGGGAGCTGTTTTTT.

The chain combines TRBV6-5 with TRBJ2-3, with D unresolved. The germline CDR1 and CDR2 sequences are MNHEY and SVGAGI. Trimming removed 10 bases at V and 3 bases at J, with 8 bases between. The CDR3 contains 11 residues. CDR3 nucleotides: TGTGCCACTACTCGGACAGATACGCAGTATTTT. Translation: CATTRTDTQYF.

V usage is TRBV6-5 and J usage is TRBJ2-3; no clear D gene. The CDR3 contains 15 residues. Germline V CDR1 and CDR2: MNHEY, SVGAGI. V was trimmed by 5 bases and J by 0 bases, leaving 12 bases between them. In DNA, the CDR3 is TGTGCCAGCAGTGGTGGCGGAGCAAGCACAGATACGCAGTATTTT. This codes for CASSGGGASTDTQYF.

The chain is built from TRBV27 and TRBJ2-5, with 9 bases matching TRBD1. The DNA end is a closer match to TRBJ2-7, so the J assignment may be wrong. The CDR3 is 15 residues long. Germline V CDR1 and CDR2: MNHEY, SMNVEV (reference sequence). CDR3 in DNA: TGTGCCAGCAGGAGACAGGGGGGGGACTCCTACGAGCAGTACTTC. Residues: CASRRQGGDSYEQYF.

This clone was seen only once. This rearrangement joins TRBV7-2 to TRBJ1-1; D perhaps matches TRBD1 (6 bases). Trimming pared 4 bases from V and 4 bases from J, leaving 13 bases between. The CDR3 runs to 14 residues. The V gene's germline CDR1 is SGHTA and CDR2 FQGNSA. The DNA of the CDR3 is TGTGCCAGCAGCTGGGGGGGAGGGGGCACTGAAGCTTTCTTT. Translating it yields CASSWGGGGTEAFF.

This clone was picked up a small number of times. The chain combines TRBV27 with TRBJ1-1; unclear D gene. Germline-derived CDR1 and CDR2 are MNHEY and SMNVEV (reference sequence). With 3 bases removed from V and 1 base from J, the gap between germline ends came to 6 bases. The CDR3 runs 13 residues. DNA of the CDR3: TGTGCCAGCAGTTTGGACTGGAACACTGAAGCTTTCTTT. The encoded protein is CASSLDWNTEAFF.

The rearrangement uses TRBV6-5 and TRBJ2-1; D gene unclear. Trimming removed 5 bases from V and 6 bases from J, with 14 bases in between. The V gene's germline CDR1 is MNHEY and CDR2 SVGAGI. The CDR3 is 14 residues long. The DNA for the CDR3 is TGTGCCAGCAGTCAACCCCAAAGCCCCAATGAGCAGTTCTTC. Its protein is CASSQPQSPNEQFF.

J is TRBJ1-4 and V is TRBV7-9; no reliable D call. V was cut by 6 bases and J by 7 bases, with 12 bases left in between. CDR1 is SEHNR, CDR2 FQNEAQ, per germline (reference sequence). The CDR3 is 13 amino acids. Written as DNA, the CDR3 is TGTGCCAGCAGGGACCGGAGGGTTGAAAAACTGTTTTTT. This sequence encodes CASRDRRVEKLFF.

This clone was seen only once. The chain combines TRBV19 with TRBJ2-1, with D unclear. Germline-derived CDR1 and CDR2 are LNHDA and SQIVND (reference sequence). V gave up 11 bases and J gave up 9 bases, with 17 bases separating them. This CDR3 is 12 amino acids long. The CDR3 bases are TGTGCCTCGAGTAAGCATATATTTGAGCAGTTCTTC. Translating it yields CASSKHIFEQFF. Based on the CDR3 plus reference TRBV19 and TRBJ2-1, the full variable domain is DGGITQSPKYLFRKEGQNVTLSCEQNLNHDAMYWYRQDPGQGLRLIYYSQIVNDFQKGDIAEGYSVSREKKESFPLTVTSAQKNPTAFYLCASSKHIFEQFFGPGTRLTVL.

The rearrangement joins TRBV2 to TRBJ1-3; 7 positions agree with TRBD1. CDR3 size: 15 residues. V was pared by 5 bases and J by 2 bases, with 6 bases of the junction left unmatched. From germline, CDR1 is SNHLY and CDR2 FYNNEI. CDR3 protein: CASSLRQGTGNTIYF. The CDR3 coding sequence is TGTGCCAGCAGTCTCAGACAGGGAACTGGAAACACCATATATTTT. Complete variable domain (other parts from reference TRBV2 and TRBJ1-3): EPEVTQTPSHQVTQMGQEVILRCVPISNHLYFYWYRQILGQKVEFLVSFYNNEISEKSEIFDDQFSVERPDGSNFTLKIRSTKLEDSAMYFCASSLRQGTGNTIYFGEGSWLTVV.

The rearrangement joins TRBV7-9 to TRBJ1-1, with unresolved D. The CDR3 extends over 14 amino acids. Between the trimmed V and J ends, which lost 6 bases and 0 bases, there was a span of 11 bases. Looked up from germline, CDR1 is SEHNR and CDR2 is FQNEAQ (reference sequence). The CDR3 protein is CASSSQTMNTEAFF. DNA of the CDR3: TGTGCCAGCAGTTCACAGACCATGAACACTGAAGCTTTCTTT.

This chain uses TRBV5-6 with TRBJ2-5; 7 nucleotides agree with TRBD2. Germline values: CDR1 SGHDT, CDR2 YYEEEE. The junction had 6 bases not matched to a gene; V was cut back by 4 bases and J by 3 bases. The CDR3 covers 14 residues. The CDR3 region has the DNA TGTGCCAGCAGCCCGGGACTATTCAAAGAGACCCAGTACTTC. It is translated as CASSPGLFKETQYF.

The chain joins TRBV5-6 to TRBJ1-2; a weak D match, TRBD1 (6 bases). In germline, CDR1 is SGHDT, CDR2 YYEEEE. CDR3 length equals 13 residues. The V end lost 1 base, the J end lost 7 bases, and 11 bases lay between the germline ends. This CDR3 reads CASSLRGIGGYTF. DNA of the CDR3: TGTGCCAGCAGCTTGAGGGGGATCGGTGGCTACACCTTC.

The genes are TRBV30 and TRBJ1-2; D remains ambiguous. Trimming took 2 bases from V and 2 from J, leaving 9 bases between them. Germline V gene data show CDR1 as GTSNPN and CDR2 as SVGIG (reference sequence). The CDR3 consists of 13 residues. The CDR3 nucleotides are TGTGCCTGGAGTCTCGGAGAGAACTATGGCTACACCTTC. Amino acid sequence: CAWSLGENYGYTF.

CDR3 nucleotides: TGTGCCAGCAGCTTAGCCCAGCGCAATGAGCAGTTCTTC. It specifies CASSLAQRNEQFF. The chain links TRBV7-2 to TRBJ2-1; D is ambiguous. The V end was cut by 0 bases, the J end by 6 bases, with 6 bases between. The CDR3 spans 13 residues. CDR1 is SGHTA, CDR2 FQGNSA, per germline.

The chain recombines TRBV30 with TRBJ2-3; 12 bases align to TRBD2. Trimming cost V 6 bases and J 1 base; bases outside gene matches: 8. The CDR3 sequence is 16 residues long. Germline-derived CDR1 and CDR2 are GTSNPN and SVGIG (reference sequence). CDR3 residues: CACASGRAIGTDTQYF. The CDR3 DNA follows: TGTGCCTGCGCTAGCGGGAGGGCCATCGGCACAGATACGCAGTATTTT.

The chain has TRBV6-9 and TRBJ1-1, with 8 nucleotides matching TRBD1. CDR1 and CDR2 (germline): MNHGY, SVAAGI. V lost 2 bases to trimming and J lost 5 bases; unmatched junction nucleotides: 10. This CDR3 comprises 16 residues. CDR3 in amino acids: CASSYPEQGVQTEAFF. In nucleotides, the CDR3 is TGTGCCAGCAGTTATCCCGAACAGGGGGTGCAGACTGAAGCTTTCTTT.